This T cell receptor (beta chain) came from a study of CD8+ T cells in alopecia areata. CDR1 is MNHNY and CDR2 is SVGAGI in the germline V gene (reference sequence). CDR3 size: 14 residues. Trimming cost V 2 bases and J 1 base; bases outside gene matches: 0. Extracted from the samples, RNA was reverse transcribed into cDNA to serve as the sequencing template. Sequencing was performed with immunoSEQ multiplex PCR; in TCRdb, only in-frame clones are kept and a portion is missing. Among about 110,000 clones listed, roughly 60% were seen once. There are a few counts of this clone. The receptor's source is a human donor in good health. This chain connects TRBV6-6 to TRBJ2-3; 7 bases line up with TRBD2. Sequencing used CD8+ T cells sorted from blood. The CDR3 DNA reads as TGTGCCAGCAGTTACGCGGGGGGCACAGATACGCAGTATTTT. Translating it yields CASSYAGGTDTQYF.